This TCR beta chain was observed in a study of cytomegalovirus exposure and HLA in healthy donors. Of note for this clone: Antigen unknown.

V gave up 9 bases and J gave up 7 bases, with 12 bases separating them. CDR1 is LNHDA, CDR2 SQIVND, per germline (reference sequence). The CDR3 is made up of 11 amino acids. Study-level findings and limits: Sequences of the TCR beta chain were said to predict the HLA-A and HLA-B alleles of most subjects accurately. Specific recognition of CMV antigens was confirmed in vitro for a few chains (all CMV-associated). Per published reports, the classifier diagnosed cytomegalovirus status with high specificity and sensitivity.

The PCR had 60 Vbeta and 13 Jbeta primers. Here immunoSEQ multiplex PCR was the method, and the copy in TCRdb shows in-frame clones only, minus some. The sample has about 200,000 clones, 82% seen once. The chain employs TRBV19 and TRBJ1-1; D is uncertain. This TCR came from a boy aged 2 to 10 in good health and CMV-seronegative. The sequenced material came from PBMCs. CDR3: CASNEAVEAFF. CDR3 in DNA: TGTGCCAGCAATGAGGCAGTTGAAGCTTTCTTT.